This T cell receptor beta chain is drawn from a study of blood T cell repertoires in COVID-19. The CDR3 runs 12 residues. CDR1 and CDR2 from the germline V gene are GTSNPN and SVGIG (reference sequence). With 0 bases removed from V and 6 bases from J, the gap between germline ends came to 8 bases. Participants were aged roughly 18 to 89 years from around 25 US areas. Categorization into cohorts depended on clinical history that participants reported. Participants in the exposed group had met a COVID-19 case in the 2 weeks before joining the study. How the authors handled the data: From reference gene primer amplification, estimates of nucleated cell counts were derived. Some clones are missing from TCRdb's copy, which holds only in-frame ones; the method was immunoSEQ multiplex PCR. V and J calls and clone size are copied from that table; D and trimming were computed from the DNA. The sample consists of roughly 230,000 clones, about 88% of them appearing once.

The receptor's source is a woman in her fifties or sixties who had been exposed to COVID-19. Sample: PBMCs or T cells enriched from blood (not recorded which). J is TRBJ1-1 and V is TRBV30; D gene unclear. Here the CDR3 reads CAWSVLTAEAFF. CDR3 sequence (DNA): TGTGCCTGGAGTGTACTTACGGCTGAAGCTTTCTTT.